The T cell receptor beta chain described here comes from a study of identical twins. The study, taken as a whole, reports: Zero-insertion analyses could be partly confounded by invariant MAIT and iNKT cells. Shared out-of-frame alpha sequences (those common to twins) showed excess low generation probability.

On this clonotype: The antigen remains undetermined.

TCRdb called the 5' RACE reads again in MiXCR, with one record for every CDR3 protein. The repertoire holds roughly 720,000 distinct CDR3 sequences, with about 20% as singletons. The CDR3 runs 14 residues. V lost 6 bases to trimming and J lost 7 bases, with 19 bases between them. Germline V gene sequence: CDR1 MNHNS, CDR2 SASEGT. These data were likewise used in another study, on T cells expressing NK-cell markers. As reported in that work: All TCR beta repertoires analysed originated from sorted CD3+CD56+NKG2C+, CD3+CD56+NKG2C- and CD3+CD56-NKG2C+ T cells. Among the experiments, several used an anti-gamma-delta TCR antibody to restrict sorting to alpha-beta TCR T cells.

The sequenced material came from PBMCs. The receptor was derived from a woman aged 18-29 years in good health. This sequence joins TRBV6-1 and TRBJ2-7; D might be TRBD2 (6 bases). The CDR3: CASSDSLSGREQYF. The CDR3, as DNA: TGTGCCAGCAGCGATTCCTTATCAGGGAGGGAGCAGTACTTC.